A single sample gave rise to the 12 T cell receptor beta chains below, sequenced in a study of T cell repertoires in cytomegalovirus infection. TCRdb analysed the reads with MiXCR anew, one entry per CDR3 protein. The table has approximately 990,000 distinct CDR3 sequences, roughly 31% seen once. No antigen has been assigned to these receptors. Specimen: cultured CD8+ T cells from PBMCs, collected from culture after CMV antigen stimulation. The receptor source for this set is a human donor in good health (CMV status not recorded). Some clones in this sample may be carry-over from other donors' samples.

In DNA form, the CDR3 reads TGTGCCAGCTTTGGAGGGGTAGATACGCAGTATTTT. This encodes CASFGGVDTQYF. This sequence joins TRBV2 and TRBJ2-3, with D tentatively TRBD2 (6 bases). From germline, CDR1 is SNHLY and CDR2 FYNNEI. This CDR3 region has 12 residues. V shed 8 bases and J shed 5 bases, with 11 bases lying between them.

This clonotype has at least ten counts. This chain joins TRBV12-3 or TRBV12-4 and TRBJ1-2; no reliable D call. The V and J ends lost 6 bases and 4 bases respectively, with 18 bases between them. The CDR3 contains 15 residues. This CDR3 reads CASRTTQEGGYGYTF. The CDR3 DNA reads TGTGCCAGCAGAACTACCCAAGAGGGAGGCTATGGCTACACCTTC.

This chain joins TRBV27 and TRBJ2-7; a weak D match, TRBD2 (5 bases). Germline V gives CDR1 MNHEY, CDR2 SMNVEV (reference sequence). The CDR3 consists of 14 residues. The V gene lost 6 bases and the J gene lost 2 bases, with 14 bases spanning the gap. The CDR3 is CASSFGPTTYEQYF. Written as DNA, the CDR3 is TGTGCCAGCAGCTTCGGACCGACTACCTACGAGCAGTACTTC.

This clonotype occurred many times. Its ends do not fully match the called genes, so a read error is possible. The chain couples TRBV5-1 to TRBJ1-1; D call uncertain. CDR3 length: 13 amino acids. CDR1 is SGHRS, CDR2 YFSETQ, per germline. The CDR3 is CASSLAGNTEAFF. CDR3 nucleotides: TGTGCCAGCAGCTTAGCGGGGAACACTGAAGCTTTCTTT. The full variable domain, its missing parts supplied by reference TRBV5-1 and TRBJ1-1, is KAGVTQTPRYLIKTRGQQVTLSCSPISGHRSVSWYQQTPGQGLQFLFEYFSETQRNKGNFPGRFSGRQFSNSRSEMNVSTLELGDSALYLCASSLAGNTEAFFGQGTRLTVV.

A few counts support this clonotype. The chain uses TRBV19 and TRBJ1-4; no reliable D call. The ends were cut back, 9 bases at V and 9 bases at J, with 8 bases in the middle. The CDR3 extends over 10 amino acids. Germline V gives CDR1 LNHDA, CDR2 SQIVND (reference sequence). CDR3 region: CASSNQKLFF. As DNA, the CDR3 is TGTGCCAGCTCCAATCAAAAACTGTTTTTT.

This clonotype has a handful of counts. The V call is TRBV7-8, the J call TRBJ2-7; 7 positions agree with TRBD1. Germline V gene lookup returns CDR1 SGHVS and CDR2 FQNEAQ. V lost 1 base and J lost 4; bases outside the gene matches: 7. The CDR3 runs 15 residues. CDR3 nucleotides: TGTGCCAGCAGCTTAGAAGGGACAGTAATTTACGAGCAGTACTTC. Its translation: CASSLEGTVIYEQYF.

The rearrangement joins TRBV20-1 to TRBJ1-1; 7 bases are a match to TRBD1. J gave up 0 bases and V 6 bases, and 10 bases lay outside the gene matches. The length of the CDR3 is 15 residues. Germline values: CDR1 DFQATT, CDR2 SNEGSKA (reference sequence). The DNA for the CDR3 is TGCAGTGCCCGTCCCCAACAGGGGATGAACACTGAAGCTTTCTTT. Its translation: CSARPQQGMNTEAFF.

This clonotype showed up just a few times. The chain joins TRBV6-6 to TRBJ2-4; tentative D call: TRBD2 (5 bases). The germline gives CDR1 MNHNY, CDR2 SVGAGI (reference sequence). The CDR3 consists of 12 residues. V was shortened by 6 bases and J by 6 bases, with 9 bases between the two germline ends. The CDR3 DNA sequence: TGTGCCAGCAGCCCCGAGGGAAACATTCAGTACTTC. Amino acid sequence: CASSPEGNIQYF.

This clonotype came up many times. This chain connects TRBV7-2 to TRBJ2-2, with D uncertain. CDR1 is SGHTA and CDR2 is FQGNSA in the germline V gene. The CDR3 sequence is 17 residues long. The germline V and J ends were trimmed by 2 bases and 0 bases, with 13 bases remaining between them. The CDR3 spells CASSLKGQRPNTGELFF. The CDR3 DNA sequence: TGTGCCAGCAGCTTAAAGGGTCAGCGACCGAACACCGGGGAGCTGTTTTTT.

This clonotype was observed a handful of times. The chain links TRBV7-2 to TRBJ2-7, with 12 bases identical to TRBD2. Germline V gives CDR1 SGHTA, CDR2 FQGNSA. The CDR3 spans 16 residues. V shed 2 bases and J 2 bases; nucleotides not matched to a gene: 4. The CDR3 region has the DNA TGTGCCAGCAGCTTAAAGGGACTAGCGGGTACCTACGAGCAGTACTTC. Translating gives CASSLKGLAGTYEQYF.

The CDR3 DNA follows: TGTGCCAACCGTGACTTAGGGTACCAAGAGACCCAGTACTTC. It specifies CANRDLGYQETQYF. The J gene is TRBJ2-5, the V gene TRBV19; the D is unclear. CDR1 and CDR2 from the germline V gene are LNHDA and SQIVND (reference sequence). V was trimmed by 10 bases and J by 0 bases, leaving 15 bases between them. The CDR3 totals 14 residues.

The rearrangement links TRBV6-6 to TRBJ1-2; 10 bases match TRBD1. V lost 7 bases to trimming and J lost 5 bases; unmatched junction nucleotides: 7. The germline CDR1 and CDR2 sequences are MNHNY and SVGAGI (reference sequence). The CDR3 extends over 14 amino acids. Here the CDR3 reads CASIIPGQGYGYTF. DNA for the CDR3: TGTGCCAGCATTATCCCGGGACAGGGGTATGGCTACACCTTC.